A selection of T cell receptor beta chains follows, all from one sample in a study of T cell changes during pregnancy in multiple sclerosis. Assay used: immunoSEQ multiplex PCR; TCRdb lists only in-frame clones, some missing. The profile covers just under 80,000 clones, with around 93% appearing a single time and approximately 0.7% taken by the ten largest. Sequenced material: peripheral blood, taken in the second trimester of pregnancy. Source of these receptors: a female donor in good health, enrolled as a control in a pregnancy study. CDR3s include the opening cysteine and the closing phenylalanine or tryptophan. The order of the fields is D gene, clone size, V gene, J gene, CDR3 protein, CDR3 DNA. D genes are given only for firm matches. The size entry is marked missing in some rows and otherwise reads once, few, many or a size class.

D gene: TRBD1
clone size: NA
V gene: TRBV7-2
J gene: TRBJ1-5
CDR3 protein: CASSLQGGSNQPQHF
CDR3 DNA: TGTGCCAGCAGCCTACAGGGGGGTAGCAATCAGCCCCAGCATTTT

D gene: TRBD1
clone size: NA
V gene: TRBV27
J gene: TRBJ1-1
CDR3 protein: CASSLQGAATEAFF
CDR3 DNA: TGTGCCAGCAGTCTCCAGGGGGCTGCGACTGAAGCTTTCTTT

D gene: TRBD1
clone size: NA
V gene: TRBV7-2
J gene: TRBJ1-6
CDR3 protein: CASSGQGSSPLHF
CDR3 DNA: TGTGCCAGCAGCGGACAGGGTAGCTCACCCCTCCACTTT

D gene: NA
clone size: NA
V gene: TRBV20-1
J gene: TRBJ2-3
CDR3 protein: CSATSLDTQYF
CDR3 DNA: TGCAGTGCTACTTCACTTGATACGCAGTATTTT

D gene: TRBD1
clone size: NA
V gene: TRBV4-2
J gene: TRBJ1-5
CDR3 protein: CASSQGQGQPQHF
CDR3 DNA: TGTGCCAGCAGCCAAGGACAGGGTCAGCCCCAGCATTTT

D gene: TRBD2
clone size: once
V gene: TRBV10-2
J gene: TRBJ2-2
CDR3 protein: CASRSGATAGELFF
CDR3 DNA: TGCGCCAGCAGGAGCGGGGCAACCGCAGGGGAGCTGTTTTTT

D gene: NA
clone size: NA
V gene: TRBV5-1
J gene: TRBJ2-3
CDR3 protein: CASSFLSGTSTDTQYF
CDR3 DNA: TGCGCCAGCAGCTTCCTTAGCGGAACTAGCACAGATACGCAGTATTTT

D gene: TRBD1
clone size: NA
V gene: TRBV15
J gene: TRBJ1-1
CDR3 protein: CATSRDRGNTEAFF
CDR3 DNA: TGTGCCACCAGCCGGGACAGGGGGAATACTGAAGCTTTCTTT

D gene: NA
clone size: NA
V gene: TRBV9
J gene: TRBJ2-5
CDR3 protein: CASSVSSYQETQYF
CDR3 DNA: TGTGCCAGCAGCGTCTCTAGCTACCAAGAGACCCAGTACTTC

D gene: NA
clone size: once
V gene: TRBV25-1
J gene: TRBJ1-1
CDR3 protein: CASSESAGALNTEAFF
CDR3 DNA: TGTGCCAGCAGTGAATCGGCGGGTGCGCTGAACACTGAAGCTTTCTTT

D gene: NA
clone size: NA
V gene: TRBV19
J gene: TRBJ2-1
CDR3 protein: CASSIDLETSHYNEQFF
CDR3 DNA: TGTGCCAGTAGTATAGATCTGGAGACTAGTCACTACAATGAGCAGTTCTTC

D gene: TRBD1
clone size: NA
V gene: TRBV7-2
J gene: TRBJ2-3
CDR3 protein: CASSGTAQFTDTQYF
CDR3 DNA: TGTGCCAGCAGCGGGACAGCGCAGTTCACAGATACGCAGTATTTT

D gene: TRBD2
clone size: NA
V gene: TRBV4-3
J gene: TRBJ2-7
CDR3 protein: CASSQDEMAGGRPYEQYF
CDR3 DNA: TGCGCCAGCAGCCAAGATGAAATGGCGGGGGGGCGCCCATACGAGCAGTACTTC

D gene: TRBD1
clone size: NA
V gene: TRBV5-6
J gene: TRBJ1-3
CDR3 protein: CASSRDRAGNTIYF
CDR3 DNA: TGTGCCAGCAGCCGAGACAGGGCAGGAAACACCATATATTTT

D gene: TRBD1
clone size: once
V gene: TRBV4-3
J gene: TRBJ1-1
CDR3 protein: CASSRSQGRNTEAFF
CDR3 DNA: TGCGCCAGCAGCCGCTCACAGGGGCGGAACACTGAAGCTTTCTTT

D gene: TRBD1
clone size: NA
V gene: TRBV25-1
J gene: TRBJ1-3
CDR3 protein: CASATGGSGNTIYF
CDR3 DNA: TGTGCCAGCGCGACAGGGGGCTCTGGAAACACCATATATTTT

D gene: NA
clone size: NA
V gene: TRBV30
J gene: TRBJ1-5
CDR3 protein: CAWSVRETQPQHF
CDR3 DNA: TGTGCCTGGTCAGTGAGGGAAACTCAGCCCCAGCATTTT

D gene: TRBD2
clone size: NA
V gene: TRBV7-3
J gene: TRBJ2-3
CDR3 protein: CASRLAGGTDTQYF
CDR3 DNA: TGTGCCAGCAGACTAGCGGGGGGCACAGATACGCAGTATTTT

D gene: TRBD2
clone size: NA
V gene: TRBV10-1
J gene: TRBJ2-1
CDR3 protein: CANRDYEYNEQFF
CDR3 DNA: TGCGCCAACCGGGACTATGAATACAATGAGCAGTTCTTC

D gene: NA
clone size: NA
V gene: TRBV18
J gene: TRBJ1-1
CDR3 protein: CASSLPRGGTEAFF
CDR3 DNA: TGTGCCAGCTCACTTCCAAGGGGGGGCACTGAAGCTTTCTTT

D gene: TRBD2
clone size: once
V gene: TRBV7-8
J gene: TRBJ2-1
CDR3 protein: CASSWTSGVYNEQFF
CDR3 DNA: TGTGCCAGCAGCTGGACTAGCGGGGTCTACAATGAGCAGTTCTTC

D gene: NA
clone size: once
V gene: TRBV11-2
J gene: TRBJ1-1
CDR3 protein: CASSLEGISNTEAFF
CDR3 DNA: TGTGCCAGCAGCTTAGAGGGCATTTCGAACACTGAAGCTTTCTTT

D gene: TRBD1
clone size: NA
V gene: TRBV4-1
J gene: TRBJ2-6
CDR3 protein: CASSQGGGTGNARLGANVLTF
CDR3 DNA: TGCGCCAGCAGCCAAGGGGGGGGGACAGGGAACGCGAGGCTCGGGGCCAACGTCCTGACTTTC

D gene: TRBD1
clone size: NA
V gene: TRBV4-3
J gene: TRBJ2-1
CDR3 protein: CASSPQTGVKRNNEQFF
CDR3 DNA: TGCGCCAGCAGCCCCCAGACAGGGGTCAAGCGTAACAATGAGCAGTTCTTC

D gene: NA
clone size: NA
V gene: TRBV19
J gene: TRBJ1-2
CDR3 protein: CASSMRQNYGYTF
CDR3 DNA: TGTGCCAGTAGTATGCGACAGAACTATGGCTACACCTTC

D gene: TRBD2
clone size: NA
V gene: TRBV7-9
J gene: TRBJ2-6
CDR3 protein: CASSGGELSPPGANVLTF
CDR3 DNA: TGTGCCAGCAGCGGGGGGGAGCTCTCCCCTCCTGGGGCCAACGTCCTGACTTTC

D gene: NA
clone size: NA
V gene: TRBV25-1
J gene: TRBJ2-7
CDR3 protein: CASSESGTTYEQYF
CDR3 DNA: TGTGCCAGCAGTGAATCTGGCACTACCTACGAGCAGTACTTC

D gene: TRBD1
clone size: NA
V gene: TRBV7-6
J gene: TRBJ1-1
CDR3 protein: CASSPGNQGAAFF
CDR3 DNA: TGTGCCAGCAGCCCCGGAAACCAGGGGGCGGCTTTCTTT

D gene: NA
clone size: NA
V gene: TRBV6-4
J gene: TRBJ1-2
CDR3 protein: CASAAGRNYGYTF
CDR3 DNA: TGTGCCAGCGCGGCAGGGAGGAACTATGGCTACACCTTC

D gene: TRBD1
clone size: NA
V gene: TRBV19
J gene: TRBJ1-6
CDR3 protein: CASSGQELSPLHF
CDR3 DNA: TGTGCCAGCTCGGGACAGGAGCTTTCACCCCTCCACTTT

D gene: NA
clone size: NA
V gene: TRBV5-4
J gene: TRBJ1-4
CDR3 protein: CASSLEAGENEKLFF
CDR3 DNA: TGTGCCAGCAGCTTGGAAGCAGGGGAAAATGAAAAACTGTTTTTT

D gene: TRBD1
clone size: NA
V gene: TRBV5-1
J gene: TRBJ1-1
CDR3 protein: CASSGTTGGNTEAFF
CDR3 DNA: TGCGCCAGCAGCGGTACGACAGGGGGGAACACTGAAGCTTTCTTT

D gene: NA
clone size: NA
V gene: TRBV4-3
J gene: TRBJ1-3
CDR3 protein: CASSQELGQGHSGNTIYF
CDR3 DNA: TGCGCCAGCAGCCAAGAACTGGGGCAGGGCCACTCTGGAAACACCATATATTTT

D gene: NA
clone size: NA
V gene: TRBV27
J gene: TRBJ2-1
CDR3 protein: CASSPLIGRDNEQFF
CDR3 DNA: TGTGCCAGCAGTCCGCTAATAGGTCGGGACAATGAGCAGTTCTTC

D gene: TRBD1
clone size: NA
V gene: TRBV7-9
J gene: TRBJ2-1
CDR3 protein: CASSWDRVAEQFF
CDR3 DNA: TGTGCCAGCAGCTGGGACAGGGTAGCTGAGCAGTTCTTC

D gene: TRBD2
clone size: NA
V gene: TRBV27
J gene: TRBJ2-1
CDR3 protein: CASRPSGGYNEQFF
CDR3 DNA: TGTGCCAGCAGACCTAGCGGGGGTTACAATGAGCAGTTCTTC

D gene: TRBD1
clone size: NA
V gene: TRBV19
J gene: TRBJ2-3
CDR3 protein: CASSTRDRGRSDTQYF
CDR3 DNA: TGTGCCAGTAGTACCCGGGACAGGGGGCGTTCGGATACGCAGTATTTT

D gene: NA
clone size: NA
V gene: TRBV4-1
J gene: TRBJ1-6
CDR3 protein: CASSQDFAGSSYNSPLHF
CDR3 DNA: TGCGCCAGCAGCCAGGACTTCGCGGGTAGCTCCTATAATTCACCCCTCCACTTT

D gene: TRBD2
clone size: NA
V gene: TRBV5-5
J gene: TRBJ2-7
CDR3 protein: CASSLGGGSYEQYF
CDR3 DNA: TGTGCCAGCAGCCTGGGCGGGGGGAGCTACGAGCAGTACTTC

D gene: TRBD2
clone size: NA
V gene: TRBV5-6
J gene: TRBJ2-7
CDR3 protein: CASSLTRRRGVGGYLEQYF
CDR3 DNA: TGTGCCAGCAGCCTCACCCGGCGTCGGGGGGTAGGTGGTTATCTCGAGCAGTACTTC

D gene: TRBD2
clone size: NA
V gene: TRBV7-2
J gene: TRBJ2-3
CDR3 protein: CASSSGLAGGRDTQYF
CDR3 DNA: TGTGCCAGCAGTTCGGGACTAGCGGGGGGCCGGGATACGCAGTATTTT

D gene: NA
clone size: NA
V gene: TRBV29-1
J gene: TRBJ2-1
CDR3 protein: CSVDAQGVMYEQFF
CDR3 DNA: TGCAGCGTTGATGCACAGGGAGTTATGTATGAGCAGTTCTTC

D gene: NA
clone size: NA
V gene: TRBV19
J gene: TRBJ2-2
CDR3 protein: CASSSGDIWAGELFF
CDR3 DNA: TGTGCCAGTAGTTCAGGGGACATTTGGGCCGGGGAGCTGTTTTTT

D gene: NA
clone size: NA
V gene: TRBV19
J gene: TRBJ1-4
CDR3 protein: CASSPKTEFATNEKLFF
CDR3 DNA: TGTGCCAGTAGTCCAAAGACAGAATTCGCAACTAATGAAAAACTGTTTTTT

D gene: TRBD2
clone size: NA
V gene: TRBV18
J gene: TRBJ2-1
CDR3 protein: CASSPWTSGGSSYNEQFF
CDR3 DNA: TGTGCCAGCTCACCATGGACTAGCGGGGGGAGCTCCTACAATGAGCAGTTCTTC

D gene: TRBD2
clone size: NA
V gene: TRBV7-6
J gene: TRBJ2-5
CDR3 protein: CASSSGLARETQYF
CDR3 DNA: TGTGCCAGCAGCTCGGGACTAGCACGGGAGACCCAGTACTTC

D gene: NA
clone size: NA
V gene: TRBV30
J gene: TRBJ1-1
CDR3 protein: CAWSTGGGTEAFF
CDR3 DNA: TGTGCCTGGAGTACCGGGGGGGGGACTGAAGCTTTCTTT

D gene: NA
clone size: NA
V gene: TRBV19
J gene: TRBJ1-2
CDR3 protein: CASSIIAGRYGYTF
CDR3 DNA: TGTGCCAGTAGTATAATAGCAGGGAGGTATGGCTACACCTTC

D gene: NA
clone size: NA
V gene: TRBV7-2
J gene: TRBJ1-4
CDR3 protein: CARKCRGERGAEKLFF
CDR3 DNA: TGTGCCAGAAAATGTCGGGGGGAGAGGGGGGCTGAAAAACTGTTTTTT

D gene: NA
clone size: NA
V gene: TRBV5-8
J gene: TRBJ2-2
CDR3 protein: CASSTSPRVPGELFF
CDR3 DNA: TGTGCCAGCAGCACCTCCCCCAGGGTGCCCGGGGAGCTGTTTTTT

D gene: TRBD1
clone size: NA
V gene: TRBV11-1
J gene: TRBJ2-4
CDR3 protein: CASSLLAGQGGFQIQYF
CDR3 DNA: TGTGCCAGCAGCTTACTAGCCGGACAGGGTGGGTTTCAAATTCAGTACTTC

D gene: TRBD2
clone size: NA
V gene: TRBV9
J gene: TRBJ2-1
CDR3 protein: CASSVGGGGAYNEQFF
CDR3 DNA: TGTGCCAGCAGCGTAGGAGGCGGGGGGGCCTACAATGAGCAGTTCTTC

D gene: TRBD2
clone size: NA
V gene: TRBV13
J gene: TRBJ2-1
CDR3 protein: CAGSSRGGQTYNEQFF
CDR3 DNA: TGTGCCGGCAGCTCCCGGGGGGGCCAAACCTACAATGAGCAGTTCTTC

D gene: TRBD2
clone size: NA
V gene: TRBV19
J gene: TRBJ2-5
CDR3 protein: CASSIGTSGGAGETQYF
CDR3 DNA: TGTGCCAGTAGTATAGGGACTAGCGGGGGGGCCGGGGAGACCCAGTACTTC

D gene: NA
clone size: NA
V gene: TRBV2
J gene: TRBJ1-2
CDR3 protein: CASRQQALGNYTF
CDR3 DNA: TGTGCCAGCAGGCAACAGGCTTTGGGGAACTACACCTTC

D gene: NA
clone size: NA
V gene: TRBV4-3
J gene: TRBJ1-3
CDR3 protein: CASSHAGSGNTIYF
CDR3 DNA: TGCGCCAGCAGCCACGCGGGCTCTGGAAACACCATATATTTT

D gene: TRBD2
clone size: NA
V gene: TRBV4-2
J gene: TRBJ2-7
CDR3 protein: CASSPGTTSYEQYF
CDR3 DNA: TGTGCCAGCAGCCCCGGGACTACCTCCTACGAGCAGTACTTC